The sequence of this TCR beta chain was determined in a study of cytomegalovirus exposure and HLA in healthy donors. Study as a whole: As an earlier analysis found, about 179 million T cells yielded 90 million to 140 million unique TCR beta sequences. HLA-typed donors were the source of approximately 85 million unique TCRs, which an early data release held.

PCR amplification relied on 60 Vbeta primers (plus 13 Jbeta primers). The protocol was immunoSEQ multiplex PCR, while the TCRdb copy is restricted to in-frame clones and leaves out a portion. In the table there are roughly 150,000 clones, about two thirds of which are singletons. In this sample, this clone turned up a few times. Its antigen is as yet unknown. There are 16 residues in the CDR3. Per germline, CDR1 SGHNT and CDR2 YYREEE (reference sequence). Germline trimming cut 5 bases from V and 3 bases from J; bases unmatched to any gene: 9. General observations from the study: Among TCR sequences, most were rare, though some public TCRs appeared in many donors. Later analysis found that TCR beta chains associated with HLA were more clonally expanded than other, equally common chains.

The chain has TRBV5-4 and TRBJ2-5; 11 positions match TRBD1. The TCR sequence derives from a woman under 30 in good health and CMV-seronegative. The sample was PBMCs. In nucleotides, the CDR3 is TGTGCCAGCAGTTTTGCCCCGGGACAGGGGGAAGAGACCCAGTACTTC. Protein product: CASSFAPGQGEETQYF. Full variable domain (outside the CDR3, taken from reference TRBV5-4 and TRBJ2-5): ETGVTQSPTHLIKTRGQQVTLRCSSQSGHNTVSWYQQALGQGPQFIFQYYREEENGRGNFPPRFSGLQFPNYSSELNVNALELDDSALYLCASSFAPGQGEETQYFGPGTRLLVL.